This T cell receptor beta chain came from a study of shared clonotypes between healthy human individuals. The study's findings and limits: Lower generation probabilities were found for non-shared clonotypes than for those shared by all four donors. Naive subsets tended to show greater estimated richness than memory subsets.

Notes on this clone: The antigen is unknown.

The CDR3 is 18 residues long. Looked up from germline, CDR1 is SNHLY and CDR2 is FYNNEI. Trimming stripped 10 bases from V and 5 bases from J, with 29 bases between. Naive CD8 cells comprised CD45RO-negative, CCR7-positively selected cells, excluding terminally differentiated effector memory CD45RA+ cells. For each subset, genomic DNA was distributed in equal portions over several immunoSEQ plates. Tens of thousands of T cell genomes (approximately 190 ng DNA) went into each sorted-subset replicate. Using immunoSEQ multiplex PCR, the repertoire was profiled, and TCRdb retains in-frame clones only, with some absent. Among about 1,800,000 clones listed, about 95% were seen once.

Sequencing was performed on naive CD8+ T cells sorted from blood. The chain uses TRBV2 and TRBJ1-4; a weak D match, TRBD1 (5 bases). The source is a young man in good health. The CDR3 region has the DNA TGTGCCAAGCAAGCCGGGGCCTCCTTCCCATCGCTGAATGAAAAACTGTTTTTT. Translating it yields CAKQAGASFPSLNEKLFF.